Listed below are T cell receptor beta chains from one sample, sequenced in a study of blood T cell repertoires in COVID-19. Some clones are missing from TCRdb's copy, which holds only in-frame ones; the method was immunoSEQ multiplex PCR. The table lists about 130,000 clones, around 89% of them singletons, with roughly 3.9% in the top ten. The sequenced material came from peripheral blood. These receptors were obtained from a man between 60 and 70 years old with COVID-19, enrolled during active disease. CDR3s include the opening cysteine and the closing phenylalanine or tryptophan. The order of the fields is CDR3 length, V gene, clone size, J gene, D gene, CDR3 DNA, CDR3 protein. The D gene is left open where the match is weak. Size is stated for part of the rows, as once, few or many counts, or as a class when the clone is expanded.

>14|TRBV5-1|.|TRBJ1-1|.
TGCGCCAGCAGCCTTGCGTTAGCGAACACTGAAGCTTTCTTT
CASSLALANTEAFF
>14|TRBV5-1|.|TRBJ1-1|.
TGCGCCAGCAGCTTAGAGATCGGGAACACTGAAGCTTTCTTT
CASSLEIGNTEAFF
>13|TRBV11-3|.|TRBJ1-1|TRBD1
TGTGCCAGCAGCCTAGGGGGCAACACTGAAGCTTTCTTT
CASSLGGNTEAFF
>15|TRBV6-5|.|TRBJ1-6|.
TGTGCCAGCAGTCCGCCGGGACATAATAATTCACCCCTCCACTTT
CASSPPGHNNSPLHF
>14|TRBV7-3|.|TRBJ2-1|TRBD1
TGTGCCAGCAGCCAAGGGGCAGGGGGCAATGAGCAGTTCTTC
CASSQGAGGNEQFF
>18|TRBV7-2|.|TRBJ1-3|.
TGTGCCAGCAGCTTAGGAGTCGGGGGATTGGGGTCTGGAAACACCATATATTTT
CASSLGVGGLGSGNTIYF
>12|TRBV12-3/TRBV12-4|.|TRBJ1-1|TRBD1
TGTGCCACCGGAACAGGGGGTACTGAAGCTTTCTTT
CATGTGGTEAFF
>16|TRBV4-2|.|TRBJ1-3|.
TGTGCCAGCAGCCAAGGGGACACCGCCTCTGGAAACACCATATATTTT
CASSQGDTASGNTIYF
>13|TRBV30|.|TRBJ2-1|TRBD1
TGTGCCGGACAGGGGGCGGTTGCGGGGGAACCGTTCTTC
CAGQGAVAGEPFF
>13|TRBV9|.|TRBJ2-7|.
TGTGCCAGCAGCGTAGCAGGATCCTACGAGCAGTACTTC
CASSVAGSYEQYF
>16|TRBV11-2|.|TRBJ1-1|.
TGTGCCAGCAGCTCCCCGGACAGATCTTTGAGCACTGAAGCTTTCTTT
CASSSPDRSLSTEAFF
>14|TRBV27|.|TRBJ1-4|.
TGTGCCAGCAGTTCGGACTATACTAATGAAAAACTGTTTTTT
CASSSDYTNEKLFF
>17|TRBV7-2|.|TRBJ1-2|TRBD1
TGTGCCAGCAGCTCTCCCGGGACAGGGGGCTTTAACTATGGCTACACCTTC
CASSSPGTGGFNYGYTF
>18|TRBV5-6|.|TRBJ2-7|TRBD2
TGTGCCAGCAGCTTGCAATGGGCGGGAGGCCGTATGAGCTACGAGCAGTACTTC
CASSLQWAGGRMSYEQYF
>15|TRBV12-5|once|TRBJ2-5|TRBD1
TGTGCTAGTGGTTTGGGGGGACAGGGGTCTTTGACCCAGTACTTC
CASGLGGQGSLTQYF
>14|TRBV9|.|TRBJ2-1|TRBD1
TGTGCCAGCAGCGTCCGGGACAGGGGCAATGAGCAGTTCTTC
CASSVRDRGNEQFF
>17|TRBV7-8|.|TRBJ1-2|TRBD1
TGTGCCAGCAGCTTAGAAGGGAGTGGGACAGGGAACTATGGCTACACCTTC
CASSLEGSGTGNYGYTF
>14|TRBV7-2|once|TRBJ1-4|.
TGTGCCAGCAGCACAGGGTGGACTAATGAAAAACTGTTTTTT
CASSTGWTNEKLFF
>14|TRBV6-5|.|TRBJ1-5|.
TGTGCCAGCGGGAGGAAGGTGGGCAATCAGCCCCAGCATTTT
CASGRKVGNQPQHF
>16|TRBV7-2|.|TRBJ2-3|TRBD2
TGTGCCAGCAGCTTAGGGCTAGCGGGGGGCGGAAATACGCAGTATTTT
CASSLGLAGGGNTQYF
>14|TRBV10-3|.|TRBJ1-5|TRBD1
TGTGCCATCAGCCGGGACAGTAGCAATCAGCCCCAGCATTTT
CAISRDSSNQPQHF
>17|TRBV7-7|few|TRBJ2-2|TRBD1
TGTGCCAGCAGCCACTCCGGGACAGGATCACTAACCGGGGAGCTGTTTTTT
CASSHSGTGSLTGELFF
>16|TRBV5-5|.|TRBJ1-6|.
TGTGCCAGCAGCTTGACAGGACAGCCGACTAATTCACCCCTCCACTTT
CASSLTGQPTNSPLHF
>12|TRBV6-5|.|TRBJ1-1|.
TGTGCCAGCAGCACGGTGAACACTGAAGCTTTCTTT
CASSTVNTEAFF
>17|TRBV6-1|.|TRBJ1-5|TRBD1
TGTGCCAGCAGTGTTCTAAGGGACAGCGAAAACAATCAGCCCCAGCATTTT
CASSVLRDSENNQPQHF
>14|TRBV5-6|once|TRBJ1-4|.
TGTGCCAGCAGCGCGGACAGACGAAATGAAAAACTGTTTTTT
CASSADRRNEKLFF
>16|TRBV11-3|once|TRBJ2-7|.
TGTGCCAGCAGCTTAGGCCCCCCAGCGGGCCCCTACGAGCAGTACTTC
CASSLGPPAGPYEQYF
>15|TRBV5-1|.|TRBJ2-1|TRBD2
TGCGCCAGCAGCTTGGGCCGGGGGGGCCTCAATGAGCAGTTCTTC
CASSLGRGGLNEQFF
>17|TRBV19|.|TRBJ2-7|TRBD1
TGTGCCAGTAGTATTCTGCCGATGGGCACAGGGGCCTACGAGCAGTACTTC
CASSILPMGTGAYEQYF
>14|TRBV29-1|.|TRBJ2-1|TRBD1
TGCAGCGTTGATGGTACAGGGGATATGGGTGAGCAGTTCTTC
CSVDGTGDMGEQFF
>12|TRBV19|.|TRBJ1-4|.
TGTGCCAGTCGCGTCGTCAATGAAAAACTGTTTTTT
CASRVVNEKLFF
>17|TRBV6-2/TRBV6-3|.|TRBJ2-4|TRBD1
TGTGCCAGCAGTTCCGGAACAGGGGGCGCGGTCAAAAACATTCAGTACTTC
CASSSGTGGAVKNIQYF
>14|TRBV5-4|.|TRBJ1-2|TRBD1
TGTGCCAGCAGCTCCTCGAGGGCAGGGGGTGGCTACACCTTC
CASSSSRAGGGYTF
>13|TRBV28|.|TRBJ1-1|.
TGTGCCAGCAACTTAGGGGGGAACACTGAAGCTTTCTTT
CASNLGGNTEAFF
>14|TRBV9|.|TRBJ1-4|.
TGTGCCAGCAGCGCAGGGGTATCGAATGAAAAACTGTTTTTT
CASSAGVSNEKLFF
>15|TRBV6-5|.|TRBJ1-1|.
TGTGCCAGCAGTTACCGGCGGGGGGGGAACACTGAAGCTTTCTTT
CASSYRRGGNTEAFF
>13|TRBV12-3/TRBV12-4|.|TRBJ1-5|.
TGTGCCAGCAGTAGGGGTAGCAATCAGCCCCAGCATTTT
CASSRGSNQPQHF
>17|TRBV25-1|.|TRBJ2-6|TRBD1
TGTGCCAGCAGTGCACTGGGACAGAGCTCTGGGGCCAACGTCCTGACTTTC
CASSALGQSSGANVLTF
>15|TRBV6-2/TRBV6-3|.|TRBJ2-1|.
TGTGCCAGCAGTTACGGTCCGGGGGCCTACAATGAGCAGTTCTTC
CASSYGPGAYNEQFF
>16|TRBV14|once|TRBJ1-1|.
TGTGCCAGCAGCCAAGAGACGAGGTCCCGCCACACTGAAGCTTTCTTT
CASSQETRSRHTEAFF
>13|TRBV6-5|.|TRBJ2-7|.
TGTGCCAGCAGTTGGGGGACAAGTTACGAGCAGTACTTC
CASSWGTSYEQYF
>17|TRBV6-2/TRBV6-3|.|TRBJ1-2|.
TGTGCCAGCAGTTACATCGTTGCACAGACTAGCAACTATGGCTACACCTTC
CASSYIVAQTSNYGYTF
>16|TRBV19|.|TRBJ1-1|TRBD1
TGTGCCAGTAGTATTCTGGCAGGGGGCGGGGTCACTGAAGCTTTCTTT
CASSILAGGGVTEAFF
>15|TRBV11-3|once|TRBJ2-3|TRBD1
TGTGCCAGCAGCTCGGGACAGGCAAGAACAGATACGCAGTATTTT
CASSSGQARTDTQYF